This is a list of T cell receptor beta chains from one sample in a study of cytomegalovirus exposure and HLA in healthy donors. TCRdb keeps only in-frame clones here, not all; method: immunoSEQ multiplex PCR. The sample carries some 130,000 clones, around 77% recorded once. Input material: PBMCs. These receptors were taken from a man younger than 40 in good health. CDR3s include the opening cysteine and the closing phenylalanine or tryptophan. Expanded clones get a size class; other rows say once, few or many, or leave the size out.

v_gene: TRBV4-1
j_gene: TRBJ1-4
abundance: -
CDR3aa: CASSQDRTGENEKLFF

v_gene: TRBV2
j_gene: TRBJ2-7
abundance: -
CDR3aa: CASSGTTTGSLEQYF

v_gene: TRBV9
j_gene: TRBJ2-3
abundance: few
CDR3aa: CATTSGRESTDTQYF

v_gene: TRBV6-1
j_gene: TRBJ2-7
abundance: -
CDR3aa: CATRTPYEQYF

v_gene: TRBV30
j_gene: TRBJ1-2
abundance: few
CDR3aa: CAWYRSGYTF

v_gene: TRBV7-6
j_gene: TRBJ2-1
abundance: -
CDR3aa: CASSRLPGLAGEGEQFF

v_gene: TRBV6-1
j_gene: TRBJ1-1
abundance: -
CDR3aa: CASSTKTGRTEAFF

v_gene: TRBV5-1
j_gene: TRBJ2-2
abundance: -
CDR3aa: CASSAASGRETGELFF

v_gene: TRBV30
j_gene: TRBJ2-3
abundance: -
CDR3aa: CACGTGDRTDTQYF

v_gene: TRBV6-5
j_gene: TRBJ1-1
abundance: -
CDR3aa: CAITQTGYNTEAFF

v_gene: TRBV18
j_gene: TRBJ1-4
abundance: -
CDR3aa: CASSLMTGPTEKLFF

v_gene: TRBV27
j_gene: TRBJ2-1
abundance: few
CDR3aa: CASSLSDIGVDRTRFF

v_gene: TRBV19
j_gene: TRBJ2-1
abundance: -
CDR3aa: CASKPDRGTGNEQFF

v_gene: TRBV5-8
j_gene: TRBJ1-2
abundance: -
CDR3aa: CASSPDRGRGGYTF

v_gene: TRBV14
j_gene: TRBJ2-1
abundance: -
CDR3aa: CASSYLAGGPFREQFF

v_gene: TRBV7-6
j_gene: TRBJ1-1
abundance: -
CDR3aa: CASSRGQRNTEAFF

v_gene: TRBV18
j_gene: TRBJ2-2
abundance: -
CDR3aa: CASSRDGGIGELFF

v_gene: TRBV18
j_gene: TRBJ1-5
abundance: -
CDR3aa: CASSPGSGSNQPQHF

v_gene: TRBV5-8
j_gene: TRBJ2-3
abundance: -
CDR3aa: CASSTSTDTQYF

v_gene: TRBV7-2
j_gene: TRBJ2-1
abundance: -
CDR3aa: CASSFQGASEQFF

v_gene: TRBV18
j_gene: TRBJ1-1
abundance: -
CDR3aa: CASSPRGDAMNTEAFF

v_gene: TRBV11-2
j_gene: TRBJ2-7
abundance: -
CDR3aa: CASSLAGDHYEQYF

v_gene: TRBV7-6
j_gene: TRBJ2-1
abundance: -
CDR3aa: CASSPGGAGSYNEQFF

v_gene: TRBV28
j_gene: TRBJ1-1
abundance: few
CDR3aa: CASRLVPGGNTEAFF

v_gene: TRBV28
j_gene: TRBJ1-2
abundance: -
CDR3aa: CATSRGDGYTF

v_gene: TRBV5-1
j_gene: TRBJ2-2
abundance: few
CDR3aa: CASSLYARLAGGTGELFF

v_gene: TRBV6-1
j_gene: TRBJ1-1
abundance: -
CDR3aa: CASSPREVAEAFF

v_gene: TRBV27
j_gene: TRBJ2-3
abundance: -
CDR3aa: CASSFLTGLAGSTDTQYF

v_gene: TRBV5-1
j_gene: TRBJ2-5
abundance: -
CDR3aa: CASSQDGGGETQYF

v_gene: TRBV10-1
j_gene: TRBJ2-2
abundance: -
CDR3aa: CASQPGQNTGELFF

v_gene: TRBV15
j_gene: TRBJ2-2
abundance: -
CDR3aa: CATSEGAGELFF

v_gene: TRBV11-1
j_gene: TRBJ1-2
abundance: -
CDR3aa: CASSLSSGWGDTF

v_gene: TRBV12-5
j_gene: TRBJ2-3
abundance: -
CDR3aa: CASGLNLDTQYF

v_gene: TRBV9
j_gene: TRBJ2-5
abundance: -
CDR3aa: CASSDQTSGETQYF

v_gene: TRBV18
j_gene: TRBJ2-5
abundance: -
CDR3aa: CASSPPSRETQYF

v_gene: TRBV7-9
j_gene: TRBJ2-7
abundance: -
CDR3aa: CASSFGTGDEQYF

v_gene: TRBV15
j_gene: TRBJ2-7
abundance: -
CDR3aa: CATSRDYGERLGGEQYF

v_gene: TRBV5-1
j_gene: TRBJ2-5
abundance: -
CDR3aa: CASSFRSARETQYF

v_gene: TRBV9
j_gene: TRBJ2-7
abundance: -
CDR3aa: CASSVGSEENSYEQYF

v_gene: TRBV11-3
j_gene: -
abundance: -
CDR3aa: CASSFTSGIHEQYF

v_gene: TRBV7-2
j_gene: TRBJ1-2
abundance: -
CDR3aa: CASSSRGGGGYTF

v_gene: TRBV7-9
j_gene: TRBJ1-1
abundance: once
CDR3aa: CASSLRDDTEAFF

v_gene: TRBV25-1
j_gene: TRBJ1-2
abundance: -
CDR3aa: CASSDSSLGGNYGYTF

v_gene: TRBV6-4
j_gene: TRBJ2-3
abundance: -
CDR3aa: CASSDRGLAADTQYF

v_gene: TRBV6-5
j_gene: TRBJ1-1
abundance: -
CDR3aa: CASRQGGANTEAFF

v_gene: TRBV28
j_gene: TRBJ2-7
abundance: once
CDR3aa: CASDRGYEQYF

v_gene: TRBV5-5
j_gene: TRBJ2-7
abundance: -
CDR3aa: CASSLGQEQYF

v_gene: TRBV27
j_gene: TRBJ1-2
abundance: -
CDR3aa: CASSQSGDGYTF

v_gene: TRBV7-9
j_gene: TRBJ2-7
abundance: once
CDR3aa: CASPDEQYF

v_gene: TRBV7-9
j_gene: TRBJ1-2
abundance: once
CDR3aa: CASSFFRGGDGYTF

v_gene: TRBV18
j_gene: TRBJ2-3
abundance: few
CDR3aa: CASSPSRGSTDTQYF

v_gene: TRBV4-3
j_gene: TRBJ2-5
abundance: -
CDR3aa: CASSHSGETQYF